These 6 T cell receptor beta chains were sequenced from one sample in a study. TCRdb re-called the 5' RACE reads through MiXCR, storing one row per CDR3 protein. The sample records about 5,700 distinct CDR3 sequences, 34% being singletons. The sequencing sample was made of naive CD4+ T cells sorted from a lymph node. Subset specified: naive CD4+ T cells, CD4+CD45RA+CD25-. These receptors originate from a female donor with breast cancer.

Remarks on this clonotype: The conserved closing phenylalanine or tryptophan is absent in this CDR3, likely reflecting a read error. This chain links TRBV12-3 or TRBV12-4 with TRBJ2-7, with D hard to call. The V end lost 1 base, the J end lost 5 bases, and 3 bases lay between the germline ends. This CDR3 is 11 amino acids long. Here the CDR3 reads CASSLVDEQYS. The CDR3 region has the DNA TGTGCCAGCAGTTTAGTAGACGAGCAGTACTCC.

In its sample, this clonotype was seen a few times. The chain links TRBV7-2 to TRBJ1-2; 8 bases match TRBD1. Germline CDR1 and CDR2: SGHTA and FQGNSA. CDR3 length: 14 amino acids. V shed 5 bases and J 8 bases; nucleotides not matched to a gene: 10. The CDR3 nucleotides are TGTGCCAGCAGCCCCGGGGACAGGCTGAGAGGCTACACCTTC. Translated: CASSPGDRLRGYTF.

In regard to this clonotype: A junction boundary mismatches the germline segment, possibly from a read error. The chain is built from TRBV20-1 and TRBJ1-6; TRBD1 agrees at 8 bases. CDR1 is DFQATT and CDR2 is SNEGSKA in the germline V gene (reference sequence). This CDR3 has 14 residues. Written as DNA, the CDR3 is TGCAGTGCGAGAGGACAGGGAACATATTCACCCCTCCACTTT. Amino acids: CSARGQGTYSPLHF.

This clonotype was observed a handful of times. The chain carries TRBV6-1 and TRBJ2-7; 8 bases fit TRBD1. V shed 9 bases, J shed 1 base, and the junction held 5 bases outside the gene matches. CDR1 and CDR2 (germline): MNHNS, SASEGT. This CDR3 has 13 residues. The CDR3 DNA follows: TGTGCCAGTAAGACAGGGGAATCCTACGAGCAGTACTTC. Translated: CASKTGESYEQYF.

This clonotype is medium-sized in the sample. J is TRBJ1-4 and V is TRBV7-9; D unresolved. The CDR3 loop spans 15 amino acids. V was shortened by 6 bases and J by 6 bases, with 17 bases between the two germline ends. Germline values: CDR1 SEHNR, CDR2 FQNEAQ (reference sequence). Here the CDR3 reads CASRARPPSDEKLFF. In DNA, the CDR3 is TGTGCCAGCAGAGCTAGACCGCCTTCCGATGAAAAACTGTTTTTT.

The V gene is TRBV20-1, the J gene TRBJ2-1, with 10 bases that match TRBD2. In germline, CDR1 is DFQATT, CDR2 SNEGSKA (reference sequence). V dropped 4 bases and J dropped 7; count of bases not matched to a gene: 16. The CDR3 covers 17 residues. This chain's CDR3 is CSAISSGRARVSNEQFF. CDR3 DNA sequence: TGCAGTGCTATTTCGAGCGGGAGGGCCAGAGTTTCGAATGAGCAGTTCTTC.